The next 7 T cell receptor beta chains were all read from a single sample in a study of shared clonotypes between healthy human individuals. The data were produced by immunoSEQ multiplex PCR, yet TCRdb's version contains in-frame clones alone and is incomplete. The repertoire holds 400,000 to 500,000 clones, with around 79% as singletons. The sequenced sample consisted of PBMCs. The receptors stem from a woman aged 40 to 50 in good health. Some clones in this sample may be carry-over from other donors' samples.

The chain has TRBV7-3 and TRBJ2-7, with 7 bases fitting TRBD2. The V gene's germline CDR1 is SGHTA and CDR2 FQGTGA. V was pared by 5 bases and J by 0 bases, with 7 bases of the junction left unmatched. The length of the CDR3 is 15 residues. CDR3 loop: CASSAGVVGSYEQYF. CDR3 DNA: TGTGCCAGCAGCGCGGGGGTCGTCGGCTCCTACGAGCAGTACTTC. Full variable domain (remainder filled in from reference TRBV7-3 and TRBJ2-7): GAGVSQTPSNKVTEKGKYVELRCDPISGHTALYWYRQSLGQGPEFLIYFQGTGAADDSGLPNDRFFAVRPEGSVSTLKIQRTERGDSAVYLCASSAGVVGSYEQYFGPGTRLTVT.

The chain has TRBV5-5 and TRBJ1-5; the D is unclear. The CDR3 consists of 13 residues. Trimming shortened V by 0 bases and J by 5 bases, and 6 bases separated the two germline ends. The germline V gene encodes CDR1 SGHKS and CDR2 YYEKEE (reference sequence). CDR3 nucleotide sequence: TGTGCCAGCAGCTTGGTGGCCGATCAGCCCCAGCATTTT. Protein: CASSLVADQPQHF.

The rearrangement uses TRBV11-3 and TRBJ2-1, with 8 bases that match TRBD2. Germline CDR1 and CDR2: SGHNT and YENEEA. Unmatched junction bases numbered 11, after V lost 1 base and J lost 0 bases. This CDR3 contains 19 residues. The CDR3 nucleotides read TGTGCCAGCAGCTTAGGTTACCAGCGGGAGATCCTCTCCTACAATGAGCAGTTCTTC. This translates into CASSLGYQREILSYNEQFF.

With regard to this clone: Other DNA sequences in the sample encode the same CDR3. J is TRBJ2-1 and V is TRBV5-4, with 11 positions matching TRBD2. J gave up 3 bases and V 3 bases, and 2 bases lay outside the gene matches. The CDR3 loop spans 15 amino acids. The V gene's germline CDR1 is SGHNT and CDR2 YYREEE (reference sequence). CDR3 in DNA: TGTGCCAGCAGCTCTGGACTAGCGGGCTACAATGAGCAGTTCTTC. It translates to CASSSGLAGYNEQFF. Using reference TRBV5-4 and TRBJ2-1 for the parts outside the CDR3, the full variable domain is ETGVTQSPTHLIKTRGQQVTLRCSSQSGHNTVSWYQQALGQGPQFIFQYYREEENGRGNFPPRFSGLQFPNYSSELNVNALELDDSALYLCASSSGLAGYNEQFFGPGTRLTVL.

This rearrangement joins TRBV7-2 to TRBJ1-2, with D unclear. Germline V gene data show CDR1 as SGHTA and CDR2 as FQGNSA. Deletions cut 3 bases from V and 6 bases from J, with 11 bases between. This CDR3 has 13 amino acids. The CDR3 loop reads CASSFIEGHGYTF. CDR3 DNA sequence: TGTGCCAGCAGCTTTATTGAGGGTCATGGCTACACCTTC.

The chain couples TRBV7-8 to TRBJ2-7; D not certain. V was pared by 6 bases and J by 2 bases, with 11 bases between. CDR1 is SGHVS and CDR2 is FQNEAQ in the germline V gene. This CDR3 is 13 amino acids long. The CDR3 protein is CASSSGAAYEQYF. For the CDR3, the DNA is TGTGCCAGCAGTTCCGGCGCGGCCTACGAGCAGTACTTC.

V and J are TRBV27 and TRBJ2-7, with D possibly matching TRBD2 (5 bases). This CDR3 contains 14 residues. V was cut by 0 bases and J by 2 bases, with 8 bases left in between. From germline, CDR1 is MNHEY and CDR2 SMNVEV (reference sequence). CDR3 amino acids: CASSLSRETYEQYF. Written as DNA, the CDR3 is TGTGCCAGCAGTTTATCTCGGGAAACCTACGAGCAGTACTTC.